The entry below gives a single TCR beta chain sequence along with its context. This clonotype has just a few counts. Its antigen specificity is not known. Base qualities are not at hand, and no much larger clone is one base apart. The protocol used for the library was 5' RACE. Sequencing took place on an Illumina HiSeq 2500. A second PCR of about 6 to 11 cycles was performed with a sample-barcoded 5' primer and a J-beta primer mix. A unique molecular identifier was introduced onto each TCR beta cDNA molecule by a template-switch 5' adaptor carrying 12 random nucleotides. Each sample yielded at least 2.5 million CDR3-containing paired-end reads. All of the RNA was converted into first-strand cDNA using the Mint cDNA synthesis kit, with a TRBC-specific oligonucleotide serving as the primer. All cDNA was treated with uracil-DNA glycosylase and then went through a first 18-cycle PCR with the universal primers M1SS and BC2_uni_R. The authors' pipeline ran thus. Normalization of each sample was performed by random selection of 1 million high-quality reads, each carrying a distinct molecular identifier. Reads sharing molecular identifiers were discarded rather than binned into consensus sequences. MiTCR, set to a Q25 quality threshold and the strictest error-elimination algorithm, was used for CDR3 identification, clonotype clustering and error correction. A nonparametric unseen species model with Euler transformation was used to estimate a lower bound on total TCR beta diversity. TCRdb reworked the public reads: Q25 trimming with fastp, MiXCR clone assembly, productive beta chains retained. CDR3 protein duplicates are merged, each entry listing the most common genes and DNA. The V and J calls were determined by TCRdb, not by the authors. The table for this sample lists roughly 680,000 distinct CDR3 sequences; more than 20% of them were counted only once. Approximately 3.6% of the sample belongs to the ten largest clones.

The CDR3 runs 15 amino acids, cysteine and phenylalanine included. Only the CDR3 region is kept as DNA, spanning 45 bases read in frame from base 1. CDR1 and CDR2 were assigned from the germline V gene (reference sequence) as LGHDT and YNNKEL. V lost 7 bases and J lost 7 bases, and the count of bases not matched to a germline gene is 12. The 39 donors, aged about 6 to 100 years, were systemically healthy Caucasian individuals from Russia. About 10 milliliters of peripheral blood were collected from each donor into EDTA-treated Vacutainer tubes. Ficoll-Paque density-gradient centrifugation was used to isolate PBMCs, with at least 7 million per sample. Trizol reagent was used to extract total RNA from PBMCs, with at least 5.5 micrograms per sample. For every donor, an aliquot of PBMCs went through flow cytometry to measure the percentages of naive CD45RAhigh/CD27high T cells. The source of the sample is a study of blood T cells in healthy people across ages (dated by TCRdb to about 2015). Context from the whole study: Template switching captured roughly one uniquely barcoded TCR beta cDNA molecule per two T cells in model experiments. Donors of different ages were randomly distributed across sequencing lanes to avoid experimental bias. To track age-related changes in TCR beta repertoire diversity, the study relied on deep sequencing normalized with unique cDNA molecular identifiers. Donors were grouped into four age groups: young (average approximately 16 years), middle-aged (39), aged (around 66) and long-lived (just over 80). The study analyzed two additional independent replicas of 1 million unique cDNA reads from the same blood draw for two donors, one aged 18 to 30 and one aged 80 or older.

Findings and caveats that apply to the study as a whole: The percentage of naive T cells measured by flow cytometry correlated strongly with observed TCR beta diversity. The long-lived group showed more naive CD4+ T cells, fewer expanded clones and increased TCR diversity than the aged group, suggesting age selection. As age increased, observed TCR beta diversity per million T cells dropped in a roughly linear way, and a significant reduction was already evident by age around 41. Because the CMV infection status of the donors was unknown, age-related changes in expanded clonotypes may potentially have been confounded. Total diversity estimates from one million sequenced T cells were considered lower bounds and underestimates. Bulk unsorted PBMC profiling prevented conclusive comparison of naive and antigen-experienced compartments.

The TCR comes from a man between 70 and 80 years old in good health. This sequence uses TRBV3-1 and TRBJ2-5; 10 central nucleotides agree with TRBD2. Sequenced sample: blood. The CDR3 amino acid sequence is: CASKETSGPPGTQYF. The bases read TGTGCCAGCAAAGAGACTAGCGGGCCGCCGGGGACCCAGTACTTC.